The 26 T cell receptor beta chains in this list originate from one sample, sequenced in a study of T cell responses to AZD1222 COVID-19 vaccine. Assay used: immunoSEQ multiplex PCR; TCRdb lists only in-frame clones, some missing. The sample carries roughly 150,000 clones, roughly nine tenths recorded once. Sample: peripheral blood, taken after recovery from COVID-19. The receptors stem from an adult who had recovered from COVID-19.

The rearrangement uses TRBV5-6 and TRBJ2-7; D not resolved. The ends were cut back, 0 bases at V and 7 bases at J, with 8 bases in the middle. The CDR3 extends over 12 amino acids. Germline values: CDR1 SGHDT, CDR2 YYEEEE. The CDR3 spells CASSLVFREQYF. The CDR3 nucleotides are TGTGCCAGCAGCTTGGTTTTCAGAGAGCAGTACTTC.

The chain has TRBV3-1 (or the pseudogene TRBV3-2) and TRBJ1-1, with no clear D. The germline V and J ends were trimmed by 1 base and 1 base, with 4 bases remaining between them. CDR1 LGHDT and CDR2 YNNKEL come from the germline V gene (reference sequence). The CDR3 covers 13 residues. The DNA of the CDR3 is TGTGCCAGCAGCCAAGGCCCGAACACTGAAGCTTTCTTT. Amino acids: CASSQGPNTEAFF.

This clone was observed a handful of times. The genes are TRBV6-4 and TRBJ2-3, with D unclear. CDR1 MRHNA and CDR2 SNTAGT come from the germline V gene. Trimming removed 2 bases at V and 3 bases at J, with 9 bases between. The CDR3 has 14 amino acids. CDR3 region: CASSDPLRTDTQYF. DNA of the CDR3: TGTGCCAGCAGTGACCCCCTTAGAACAGATACGCAGTATTTT.

The V and J genes are TRBV4-1 and TRBJ1-1; D possibly corresponds to TRBD1 (5 bases). Germline V gene data show CDR1 as MGHRA and CDR2 as YSYEKL. Trimming removed 0 bases at V and 1 base at J, with 9 bases between. The CDR3 is 15 amino acids. The CDR3 DNA reads as TGCGCCAGCAGCCAAGAACGACAGAGGAACACTGAAGCTTTCTTT. It specifies CASSQERQRNTEAFF.

The sample holds a few counts of this clone. V gene TRBV7-2 combines with J gene TRBJ2-3; D might be TRBD1 (6 bases). Germline V gene sequence: CDR1 SGHTA, CDR2 FQGNSA. The CDR3 is made up of 15 amino acids. Trimming took off 3 bases at V and 1 base at J, with 11 bases between the two ends. The CDR3 reads CASSLDSGGTDTQYF. As DNA, the CDR3 is TGTGCCAGCAGCTTGGACTCAGGGGGCACAGATACGCAGTATTTT.

The chain joins TRBV2 to TRBJ1-1, with D tentatively TRBD1 (5 bases). Germline V gives CDR1 SNHLY, CDR2 FYNNEI. The V and J ends lost 8 bases and 5 bases respectively, with 18 bases between them. The CDR3 runs 14 residues. CDR3: CASDLESGRTEAFF. CDR3 nucleotides: TGTGCCAGCGATTTGGAGTCAGGGAGGACTGAAGCTTTCTTT.

The chain is built from TRBV27 and TRBJ2-7; 9 bases fit TRBD1. The junction had 4 bases not matched to a gene; V was cut back by 4 bases and J by 3 bases. The CDR3 is made up of 14 amino acids. Looked up from germline, CDR1 is MNHEY and CDR2 is SMNVEV (reference sequence). CDR3 sequence: CASSWGTGSYEQYF. The CDR3 DNA reads as TGTGCCAGCAGTTGGGGGACAGGGAGCTACGAGCAGTACTTC.

The chain carries TRBV6-5 and TRBJ1-1; possibly TRBD1 for D (5 bases). There are 15 residues in the CDR3. Germline CDR1 reads MNHEY; CDR2 reads SVGAGI. V dropped 5 bases and J dropped 1 base, with 14 bases sitting between them. The CDR3 sequence is CASSRAGLANTEAFF. In nucleotides, the CDR3 is TGTGCCAGCAGTCGGGCAGGGCTGGCGAACACTGAAGCTTTCTTT.

For this clone: Within the sample, other DNA sequences also encode this same CDR3. V usage is TRBV5-1 and J usage is TRBJ1-1; D remains ambiguous. Trimming stripped 0 bases from V and 6 bases from J, with 6 bases between. Per the germline V gene, CDR1 is SGHRS and CDR2 is YFSETQ. The CDR3 runs to 12 residues. This chain's CDR3 is CASSLEGAEAFF. CDR3 in DNA: TGCGCCAGCAGCTTGGAGGGAGCTGAAGCTTTCTTT.

The chain employs TRBV11-2 and TRBJ2-5; TRBD1 might be the D (6 bases). Germline lookup yields CDR1 SGHAT and CDR2 FQNNGV. Trimming took off 4 bases at V and 4 bases at J, with 16 bases between the two ends. CDR3 length: 15 amino acids. The CDR3 sequence is CASSSNRVGGETQYF. DNA for the CDR3: TGTGCCAGCAGCTCCAACAGGGTAGGGGGAGAGACCCAGTACTTC.

V is TRBV19 and J is TRBJ1-1; TRBD1 is a possible D gene (6 bases). CDR1 is LNHDA, CDR2 SQIVND, per germline (reference sequence). The CDR3 is 13 residues long. Trimming pared 11 bases from V and 2 bases from J, leaving 15 bases between. CDR3 DNA: TGTGCCTCCCAGGGGCGTAGTAACACTGAAGCTTTCTTT. Translation: CASQGRSNTEAFF.

The rearrangement uses TRBV5-1 and TRBJ2-2; D perhaps matches TRBD1 (5 bases). V was clipped by 4 bases and J by 4 bases, with 11 bases between them. Germline values: CDR1 SGHRS, CDR2 YFSETQ. This CDR3 region has 14 residues. As DNA, the CDR3 is TGCGCCAGCAGCCCGGCAGGGCCCACCGGGGAGCTGTTTTTT. This translates into CASSPAGPTGELFF.

The genes are TRBV28 and TRBJ2-5; D is ambiguous. Per germline, CDR1 MDHEN and CDR2 SYDVKM. With 4 bases removed from V and 4 bases from J, the gap between germline ends came to 13 bases. The CDR3 is 14 residues long. The CDR3 loop is CASSSTGWTETQYF. CDR3 DNA: TGTGCCAGCAGTTCAACCGGATGGACAGAGACCCAGTACTTC.

The CDR3 nucleotides are TGTGCCAGCAGACGGGAGGCCGGCACCGGGGAGCTGTTTTTT. It encodes CASRREAGTGELFF. The rearrangement links TRBV6-4 to TRBJ2-2; 7 bases agree with TRBD2. The germline CDR1 and CDR2 sequences are MRHNA and SNTAGT. This CDR3 is built from 14 residues. J lost 4 bases, V lost 6 bases, and 5 bases had no gene match.

As to this clone: Mismatch with germline at one junction end may stem from a read error. The chain has TRBV7-7 and TRBJ1-1; D gene uncertain. The CDR3 contains 15 residues. Germline CDR1 and CDR2: SSHAT and FNYEAQ (reference sequence). For the CDR3, the DNA is TGTGCTAGCAGCCCCCCAGCCGTCTTGAACACTGAAGCTTTCTTT. It yields the protein CASSPPAVLNTEAFF.

The chain links TRBV5-4 to TRBJ2-1; the match to TRBD2 covers 11 bases. V lost 3 bases, J lost 7 bases, and 6 bases stayed unmatched. CDR3 size: 15 residues. Germline V gene data show CDR1 as SGHNT and CDR2 as YYREEE (reference sequence). CDR3 bases: TGTGCCAGCAGCTCCCTAGCGGGGGGTGGGAATGAGCAGTTCTTC. This encodes CASSSLAGGGNEQFF.

The chain employs TRBV5-4 and TRBJ2-2; 11 bases line up with TRBD1. This CDR3 is built from 14 residues. The junction had 5 bases not matched to a gene; V was cut back by 4 bases and J by 9 bases. The germline V gene has CDR1 SGHNT and CDR2 YYREEE (reference sequence). The CDR3 is CASSVGQGDRELFF. The CDR3 DNA reads TGTGCCAGCAGCGTGGGACAGGGGGACAGGGAGCTGTTTTTT. Using reference TRBV5-4 and TRBJ2-2 for the parts outside the CDR3, the full variable domain is ETGVTQSPTHLIKTRGQQVTLRCSSQSGHNTVSWYQQALGQGPQFIFQYYREEENGRGNFPPRFSGLQFPNYSSELNVNALELDDSALYLCASSVGQGDRELFFGEGSRLTVL.

The V call is TRBV10-3, the J call TRBJ2-5; D remains ambiguous. The CDR3 is 14 amino acids. V lost 2 bases and J lost 0, with 7 bases in between. Germline V CDR1 and CDR2: ENHRY, SYGVKD. CDR3 nucleotide sequence: TGTGCCATCAGTGAGAGGGTGTACCAAGAGACCCAGTACTTC. This encodes CAISERVYQETQYF.

The V call is TRBV9, the J call TRBJ2-6; 9 nucleotides agree with TRBD1. Trimming at V came to 4 bases and at J to 0 bases, leaving 8 bases not matched to a gene. Germline lookup yields CDR1 SGDLS and CDR2 YYNGEE. The CDR3 is 18 amino acids. The CDR3 DNA sequence: TGTGCCAGCAGCCCGCGGACAGGGGCCCCCTCTGGGGCCAACGTCCTGACTTTC. It is translated as CASSPRTGAPSGANVLTF. Using reference TRBV9 and TRBJ2-6 for the parts outside the CDR3, the full variable domain is DSGVTQTPKHLITATGQRVTLRCSPRSGDLSVYWYQQSLDQGLQFLIQYYNGEERAKGNILERFSAQQFPDLHSELNLSSLELGDSALYFCASSPRTGAPSGANVLTFGAGSRLTVL.

In the case of this clone: Its ends do not fully match the called genes, so a read error is possible. The CDR3 loop is CASGFSLGPPHF. The CDR3, as DNA: TGTGCTAGTGGTTTCTCCCTCGGCCCCCCGCATTTT. The chain carries TRBV12-5 and TRBJ1-5; D gene unclear. Per the germline V gene, CDR1 is LGHNT and CDR2 is FRNRAP. CDR3 size: 12 residues.

V gene TRBV9 combines with J gene TRBJ1-2; tentatively, D is TRBD1 (5 bases). This CDR3 is 19 amino acids long. V was cut by 4 bases and J by 2 bases, with 27 bases left in between. Germline values: CDR1 SGDLS, CDR2 YYNGEE. CDR3 region: CASSQQTPGREVGNYGYTF. In DNA form, the CDR3 reads TGTGCCAGCAGCCAACAGACACCGGGGCGCGAGGTGGGGAACTATGGCTACACCTTC.

The chain recombines TRBV19 with TRBJ1-5; D is perhaps TRBD1 (6 bases). The V end lost 7 bases, the J end lost 4 bases, and 17 bases lay between the germline ends. Germline V gives CDR1 LNHDA, CDR2 SQIVND (reference sequence). The CDR3 has 15 residues. CDR3 nucleotides: TGTGCCAGTACCCTATGGGGGGGGGCGAATCAGCCCCAGCATTTT. Protein: CASTLWGGANQPQHF.

This clone appeared once. V gene TRBV27 combines with J gene TRBJ2-1; D is perhaps TRBD1 (6 bases). The germline CDR1 and CDR2 sequences are MNHEY and SMNVEV (reference sequence). Trimming removed 5 bases at V and 6 bases at J, with 14 bases between. The CDR3 has 14 amino acids. The CDR3, as DNA: TGTGCCAGCAGTCCCACAGGGACATTCAATGAGCAGTTCTTC. Translation gives CASSPTGTFNEQFF.

The chain links TRBV7-2 to TRBJ1-2; D possibly corresponds to TRBD1 (6 bases). Germline assignment: CDR1 SGHTA and CDR2 FQGNSA. Trimming took 6 bases from V and 2 from J, leaving 10 bases between them. The length of the CDR3 is 13 residues. CDR3 nucleotides: TGTGCCAGCAGTTGGGACACCAACTATGGCTACACCTTC. Protein product: CASSWDTNYGYTF.

The chain couples TRBV11-2 to TRBJ2-1, with TRBD2 matching 11 bases. The CDR3 totals 15 residues. V shed 5 bases and J 0 bases; nucleotides not matched to a gene: 0. The germline CDR1 and CDR2 sequences are SGHAT and FQNNGV. The CDR3 DNA is TGTGCCAGCAGCCTAGCGGGGGGCTCCTACAATGAGCAGTTCTTC. As protein: CASSLAGGSYNEQFF.

This sequence joins TRBV5-5 and TRBJ2-2; 9 bases agree with TRBD1. V lost 2 bases to trimming and J lost 3 bases; unmatched junction nucleotides: 11. Germline V lookup: CDR1 SGHKS, CDR2 YYEKEE (reference sequence). CDR3 size: 18 residues. The DNA of the CDR3 is TGTGCCAGCAGCTTCCCCGGGACAGGGAGTCGGTACACCGGGGAGCTGTTTTTT. It specifies CASSFPGTGSRYTGELFF.